Listed here is a single T cell receptor beta chain. The CDR3 is 12 amino acids. V was cut by 7 bases and J by 6 bases, with 12 bases left in between. This entry is derived from a study of blood T cell repertoires in COVID-19. Study at large: The cDNA or gDNA used as material had been derived from T cells, B-cell-depleted T cells, or PBMCs.

Profiled with immunoSEQ multiplex PCR; TCRdb holds only in-frame clones, not every one. Of 350,000 to 400,000 clones detected, over 75% appear once; the ten largest clones hold 0.95% to 1%. J is TRBJ1-1 and V is TRBV12-3 or TRBV12-4, with no clear D. What was sequenced was PBMCs or T cells enriched from blood (not recorded which). The clonotype originates from a woman in her 30s with acute COVID-19. In nucleotides, the CDR3 is TGTGCCAGCAAATCGGTGATCTCTGAAGCTTTCTTT. This encodes CASKSVISEAFF.